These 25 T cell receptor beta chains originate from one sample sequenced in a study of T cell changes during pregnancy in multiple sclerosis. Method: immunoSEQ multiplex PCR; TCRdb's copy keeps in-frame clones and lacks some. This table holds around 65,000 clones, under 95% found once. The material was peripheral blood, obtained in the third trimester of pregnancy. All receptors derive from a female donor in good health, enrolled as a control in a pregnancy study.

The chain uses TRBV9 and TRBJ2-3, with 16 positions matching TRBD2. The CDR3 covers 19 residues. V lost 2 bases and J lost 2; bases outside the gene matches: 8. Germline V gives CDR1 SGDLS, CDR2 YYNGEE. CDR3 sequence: CASSVPSGTSGGATDTQYF. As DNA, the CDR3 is TGTGCCAGCAGCGTCCCCTCCGGGACTAGCGGGGGGGCCACAGATACGCAGTATTTT.

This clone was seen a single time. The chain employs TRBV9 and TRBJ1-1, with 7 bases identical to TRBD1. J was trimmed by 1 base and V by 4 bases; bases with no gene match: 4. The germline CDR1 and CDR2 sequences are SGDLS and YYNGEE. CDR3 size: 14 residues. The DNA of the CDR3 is TGTGCCAGCAGCCCTCGGACAGGGAACACTGAAGCTTTCTTT. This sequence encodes CASSPRTGNTEAFF.

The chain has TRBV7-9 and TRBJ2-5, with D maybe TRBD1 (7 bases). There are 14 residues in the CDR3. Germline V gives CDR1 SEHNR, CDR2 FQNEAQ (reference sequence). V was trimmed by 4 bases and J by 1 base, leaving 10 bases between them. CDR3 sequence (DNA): TGTGCCAGCAGCTCGCGGGACAGCCAAGAGACCCAGTACTTC. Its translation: CASSSRDSQETQYF.

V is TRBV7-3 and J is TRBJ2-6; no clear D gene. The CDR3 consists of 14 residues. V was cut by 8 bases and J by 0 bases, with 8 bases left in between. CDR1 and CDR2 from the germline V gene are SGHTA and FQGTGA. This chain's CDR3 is CASGASSGANVLTF. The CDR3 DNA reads TGTGCCAGCGGAGCGAGCTCTGGGGCCAACGTCCTGACTTTC.

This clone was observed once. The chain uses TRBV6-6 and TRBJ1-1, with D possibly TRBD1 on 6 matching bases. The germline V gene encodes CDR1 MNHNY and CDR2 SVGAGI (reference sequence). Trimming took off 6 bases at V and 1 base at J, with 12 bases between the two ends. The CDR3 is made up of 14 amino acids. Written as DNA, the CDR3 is TGTGCCAGCAGCCTTCAGGGGCCGAACACTGAAGCTTTCTTT. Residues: CASSLQGPNTEAFF.

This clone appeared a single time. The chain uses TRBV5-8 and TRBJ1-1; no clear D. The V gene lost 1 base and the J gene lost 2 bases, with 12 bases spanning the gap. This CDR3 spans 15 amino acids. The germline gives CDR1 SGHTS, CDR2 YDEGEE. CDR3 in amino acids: CASSLKMGRNTEAFF. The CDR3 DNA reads TGTGCCAGCAGCTTGAAAATGGGCAGAAACACTGAAGCTTTCTTT.

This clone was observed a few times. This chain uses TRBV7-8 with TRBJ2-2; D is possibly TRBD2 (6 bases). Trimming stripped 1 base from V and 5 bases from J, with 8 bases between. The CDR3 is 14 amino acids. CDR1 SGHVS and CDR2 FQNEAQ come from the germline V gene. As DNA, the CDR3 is TGTGCCAGCAGCTTAGGTGGGACTACCGGGGAGCTGTTTTTT. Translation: CASSLGGTTGELFF.

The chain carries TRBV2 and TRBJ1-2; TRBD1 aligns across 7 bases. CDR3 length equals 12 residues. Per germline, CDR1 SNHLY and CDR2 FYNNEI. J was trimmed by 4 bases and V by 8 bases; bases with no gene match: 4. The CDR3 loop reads CASQGTVYGYTF. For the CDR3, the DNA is TGTGCCAGCCAAGGGACAGTCTATGGCTACACCTTC.

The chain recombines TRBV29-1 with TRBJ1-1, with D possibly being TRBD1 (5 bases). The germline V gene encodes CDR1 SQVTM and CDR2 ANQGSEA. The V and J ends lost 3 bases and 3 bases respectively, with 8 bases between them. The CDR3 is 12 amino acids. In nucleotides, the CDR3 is TGCAGCGTTGAGGGCAGGGACACTGAAGCTTTCTTT. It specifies CSVEGRDTEAFF.

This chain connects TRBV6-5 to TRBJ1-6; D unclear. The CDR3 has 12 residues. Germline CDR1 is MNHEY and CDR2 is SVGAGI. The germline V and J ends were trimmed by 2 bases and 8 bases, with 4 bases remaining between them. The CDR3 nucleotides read TGTGCCAGCAGTTACCGCGATTCACCCCTCCACTTT. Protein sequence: CASSYRDSPLHF.

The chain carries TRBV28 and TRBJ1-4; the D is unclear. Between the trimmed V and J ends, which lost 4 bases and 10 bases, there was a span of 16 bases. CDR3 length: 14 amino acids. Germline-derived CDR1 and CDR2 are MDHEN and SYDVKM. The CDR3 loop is CASSSHDRRGKLFF. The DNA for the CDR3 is TGTGCCAGCAGTTCTCATGATAGAAGAGGAAAACTGTTTTTT.

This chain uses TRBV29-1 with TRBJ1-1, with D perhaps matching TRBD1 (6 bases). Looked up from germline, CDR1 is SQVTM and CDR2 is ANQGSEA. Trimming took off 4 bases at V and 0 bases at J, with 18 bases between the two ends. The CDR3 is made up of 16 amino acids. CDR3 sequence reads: CSVVTGMVVMNTEAFF. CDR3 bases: TGCAGCGTTGTCACAGGGATGGTTGTAATGAACACTGAAGCTTTCTTT.

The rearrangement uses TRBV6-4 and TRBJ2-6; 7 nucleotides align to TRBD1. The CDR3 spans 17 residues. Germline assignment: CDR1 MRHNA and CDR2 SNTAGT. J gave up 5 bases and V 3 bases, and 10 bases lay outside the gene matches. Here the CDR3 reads CASSDTSRDSRANVLTF. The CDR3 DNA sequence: TGTGCCAGCAGTGATACATCCCGGGACAGCCGGGCCAACGTCCTGACTTTC.

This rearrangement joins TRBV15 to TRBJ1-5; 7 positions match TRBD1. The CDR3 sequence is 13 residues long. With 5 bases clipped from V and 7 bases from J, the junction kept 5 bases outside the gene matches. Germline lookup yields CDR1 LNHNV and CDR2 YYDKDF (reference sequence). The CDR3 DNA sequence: TGTGCCACCAGCGGACAACAGGGGCAGCCCCAGCATTTT. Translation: CATSGQQGQPQHF. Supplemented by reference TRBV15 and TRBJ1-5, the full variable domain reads DAMVIQNPRYQVTQFGKPVTLSCSQTLNHNVMYWYQQKSSQAPKLLFHYYDKDFNNEADTPDNFQSRRPNTSFCFLDIRSPGLGDTAMYLCATSGQQGQPQHFGDGTRLSIL.

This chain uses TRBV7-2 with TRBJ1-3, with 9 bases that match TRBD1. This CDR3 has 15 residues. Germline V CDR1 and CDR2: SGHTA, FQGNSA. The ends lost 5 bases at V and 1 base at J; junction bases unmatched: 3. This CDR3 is CASSRDRASGNTIYF. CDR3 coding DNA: TGTGCCAGCAGCCGGGACAGGGCATCTGGAAACACCATATATTTT. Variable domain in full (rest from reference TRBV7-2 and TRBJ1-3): GAGVSQSPSNKVTEKGKDVELRCDPISGHTALYWYRQSLGQGLEFLIYFQGNSAPDKSGLPSDRFSAERTGGSVSTLTIQRTQQEDSAVYLCASSRDRASGNTIYFGEGSWLTVV.

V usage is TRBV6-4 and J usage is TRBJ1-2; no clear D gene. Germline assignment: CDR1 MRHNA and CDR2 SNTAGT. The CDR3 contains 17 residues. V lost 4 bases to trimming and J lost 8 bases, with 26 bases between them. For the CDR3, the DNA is TGTGCCAGCAGTGCCCACCCCAGTTTAACCGCGGTAGGAGGCTACACCTTC. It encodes CASSAHPSLTAVGGYTF.

The CDR3 reads CASKGTGTGPGNEQFF. The CDR3 nucleotides read TGTGCCAGTAAGGGAACCGGGACAGGGCCAGGGAATGAGCAGTTCTTC. The rearrangement joins TRBV19 to TRBJ2-1, with 9 bases matching TRBD1. The V segment lost 7 bases and the J segment 7 bases; nucleotides outside the gene matches: 14. This CDR3 comprises 16 residues. Per the germline V gene, CDR1 is LNHDA and CDR2 is SQIVND (reference sequence).

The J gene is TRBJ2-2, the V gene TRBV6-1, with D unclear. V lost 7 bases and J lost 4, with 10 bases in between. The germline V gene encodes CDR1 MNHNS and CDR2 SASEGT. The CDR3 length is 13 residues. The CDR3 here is CASNPPITGELFF. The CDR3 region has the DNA TGTGCCAGCAATCCCCCAATCACCGGGGAGCTGTTTTTT.

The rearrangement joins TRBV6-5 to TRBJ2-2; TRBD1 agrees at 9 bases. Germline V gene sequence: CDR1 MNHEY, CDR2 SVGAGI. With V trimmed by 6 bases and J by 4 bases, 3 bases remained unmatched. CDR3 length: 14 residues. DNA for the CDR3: TGTGCCAGCAGGGGACAGGGAGGCACCGGGGAGCTGTTTTTT. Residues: CASRGQGGTGELFF.

The CDR3 sequence: CASGGFGNQPQHF. The CDR3 DNA reads TGTGCCAGCGGGGGGTTTGGCAATCAGCCCCAGCATTTT. V gene TRBV6-5 combines with J gene TRBJ1-5; perhaps TRBD1 as D (5 bases). CDR3 size: 13 residues. The ends were cut back, 8 bases at V and 2 bases at J, with 10 bases in the middle. Germline values: CDR1 MNHEY, CDR2 SVGAGI.

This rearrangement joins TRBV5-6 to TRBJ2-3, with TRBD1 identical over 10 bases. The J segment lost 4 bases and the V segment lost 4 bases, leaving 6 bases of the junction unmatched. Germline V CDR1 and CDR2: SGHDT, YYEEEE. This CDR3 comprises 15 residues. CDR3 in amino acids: CASSEGTGVADTQYF. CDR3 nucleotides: TGTGCCAGCAGCGAAGGGACAGGGGTGGCAGATACGCAGTATTTT.

In DNA, the CDR3 is TGTGCCAGCAGCCAAGCGGTAGCGGCGGATACGCAGTATTTT. Translation gives CASSQAVAADTQYF. V is TRBV14 and J is TRBJ2-3; possible D gene TRBD2, 6 bases. The germline CDR1 and CDR2 sequences are SGHDN and FVKESK. This CDR3 region has 14 residues. V was clipped by 1 base and J by 6 bases, with 11 bases between them.

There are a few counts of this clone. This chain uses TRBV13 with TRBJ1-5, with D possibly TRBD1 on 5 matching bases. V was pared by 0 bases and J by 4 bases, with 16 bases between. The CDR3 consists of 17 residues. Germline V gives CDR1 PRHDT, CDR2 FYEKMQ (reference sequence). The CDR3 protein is CASSLGGGAVPNQPQHF. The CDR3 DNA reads TGTGCCAGCAGCTTAGGAGGCGGGGCAGTTCCGAATCAGCCCCAGCATTTT.

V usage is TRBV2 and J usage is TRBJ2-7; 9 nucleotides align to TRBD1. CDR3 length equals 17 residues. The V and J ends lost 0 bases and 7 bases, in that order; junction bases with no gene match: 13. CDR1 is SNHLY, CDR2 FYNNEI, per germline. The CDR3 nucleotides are TGTGCCAGCAGTGAAGCGGACAGGGGCATCCTACGAGTGGAGCAGTACTTC. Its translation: CASSEADRGILRVEQYF.

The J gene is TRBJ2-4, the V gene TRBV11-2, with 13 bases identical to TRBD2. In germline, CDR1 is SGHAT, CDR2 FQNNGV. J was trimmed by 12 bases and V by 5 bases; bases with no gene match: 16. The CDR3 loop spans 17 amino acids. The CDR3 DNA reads TGTGCCAGCAGCCGCATCGGACTAGCGGGGGAGGGACAATATCAGTACTTC. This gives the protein CASSRIGLAGEGQYQYF.